This TCR beta chain was documented in a study of blood T cell repertoires in COVID-19. Across the whole study: Both acute and convalescent COVID-19 samples were obtained from the United States, Italy and Spain.

The V gene's germline CDR1 is SGHRS and CDR2 YFSETQ. CDR3 length: 15 residues. The ends were cut back, 4 bases at V and 2 bases at J, with 15 bases in the middle. This clone was seen a handful of times. Membership in each cohort depended on participant-reported clinical history. Recovered status in Cohort 3 required two negative PCRs, clearance, or symptom resolution. Original data processing: Cell counts per sample came from amplifying reference gene primers. Libraries were prepared by immunoSEQ multiplex PCR; TCRdb keeps only in-frame clonotypes and omits some of them. That table gives V, J and clone size, and the DNA gave D and trimming. The data contain roughly 250,000 clones, 75% to 90% of them singletons.

The genes are TRBV5-1 and TRBJ1-2; a possible D gene is TRBD1 (6 bases). This clonotype was sampled from a woman in her 30s who had recovered from COVID-19. What was sequenced was PBMCs or T cells enriched from blood (not recorded which). The CDR3: CASSLRDNRNYGYTF. In nucleotides, the CDR3 is TGCGCCAGCAGCCTCCGGGACAATCGCAACTATGGCTACACCTTC.